This entry lists 9 T cell receptor beta chains sequenced from one sample in a study of graft-versus-host responses after intestinal transplantation. Sequencing used immunoSEQ multiplex PCR; TCRdb keeps in-frame clones, though not all of them. Altogether about 97,000 clones are present, more than 80% being singletons, with the ten largest covering 16%. Sequenced here: PBMCs, sampled 450 to 480 days after intestinal transplant. Receptors originate from a human patient who received an intestinal transplant, so some T cells may come from the graft donor.

The V and J genes are TRBV12-5 and TRBJ1-6, with 8 bases aligning to TRBD1. Germline V lookup: CDR1 LGHNT, CDR2 FRNRAP. This CDR3 comprises 16 residues. V dropped 7 bases and J dropped 10; count of bases not matched to a gene: 15. The CDR3 loop is CASALRGQLTESPLHF. The CDR3 bases are TGTGCTAGTGCCCTCAGGGGGCAACTCACGGAGTCACCCCTCCACTTT.

This rearrangement joins TRBV6-1 to TRBJ1-2; no clear D gene. The germline V and J ends were trimmed by 5 bases and 1 base, with 11 bases remaining between them. Per the germline V gene, CDR1 is MNHNS and CDR2 is SASEGT. The CDR3 spans 14 residues. CDR3 DNA sequence: TGTGCCAGCAGTAAAAACATGGGTAACTATGGCTACACCTTC. This codes for CASSKNMGNYGYTF.

This sequence joins TRBV6-6 and TRBJ2-2, with a tentative D call TRBD1 (6 bases). V was pared by 6 bases and J by 4 bases, with 12 bases between. The CDR3 totals 14 residues. In germline, CDR1 is MNHNY, CDR2 SVGAGI (reference sequence). The DNA of the CDR3 is TGTGCCAGCAGCACTACAGGGCCCACCGGGGAGCTGTTTTTT. It yields the protein CASSTTGPTGELFF.

Notes on this clone: This CDR3 is also generated by other DNA sequences in the sample. The chain couples TRBV9 to TRBJ1-3, with 7 bases fitting TRBD1. The CDR3 loop spans 14 amino acids. Germline CDR1 reads SGDLS; CDR2 reads YYNGEE. V lost 0 bases, J lost 4 bases, and 1 base stayed unmatched. CDR3 nucleotides: TGTGCCAGCAGCGTAGGGGGACAGGGAAACACCATATATTTT. Amino acid sequence: CASSVGGQGNTIYF.

CDR3 amino acids: CASSRHRTYEQYF. CDR3 bases: TGTGCCAGCAGTCGACACAGGACCTACGAGCAGTACTTC. The chain has TRBV6-5 and TRBJ2-7, with D possibly matching TRBD1 (5 bases). CDR3 length equals 13 residues. Trimming stripped 5 bases from V and 2 bases from J, with 10 bases between. Germline lookup yields CDR1 MNHEY and CDR2 SVGAGI.

A single count supports this clone. The chain carries TRBV5-1 and TRBJ2-7; D may match TRBD1 or TRBD2 (6 bases each). CDR1 is SGHRS, CDR2 YFSETQ, per germline. V lost 2 bases and J lost 2, with 17 bases in between. The CDR3 covers 16 residues. CDR3 nucleotides: TGCGCCAGCAGCTTAGGGGGTGGAGGGGACCCCTACGAGCAGTACTTC. The encoded protein is CASSLGGGGDPYEQYF.

The chain joins TRBV10-1 to TRBJ1-1; TRBD1 aligns across 7 bases. CDR3 size: 13 residues. V lost 6 bases and J lost 1; bases outside the gene matches: 2. Germline lookup yields CDR1 WNHNN and CDR2 SYGVQD (reference sequence). This chain's CDR3 is CASSRTGNTEAFF. The CDR3 nucleotides read TGCGCCAGCAGCCGGACAGGGAACACTGAAGCTTTCTTT.

This chain uses TRBV9 with TRBJ1-2; D perhaps matches TRBD1 (5 bases). The germline gives CDR1 SGDLS, CDR2 YYNGEE. V lost 0 bases, J lost 5 bases, and 8 bases lay in between. This CDR3 has 13 amino acids. Here the CDR3 DNA reads TGTGCCAGCAGCGTAGGGGACGCGTATGGCTACACCTTC. This translates into CASSVGDAYGYTF.

J is TRBJ1-1 and V is TRBV29-1, with a weak D call TRBD1 (5 bases). The CDR3 loop spans 12 amino acids. Trimming pared 6 bases from V and 5 bases from J, leaving 13 bases between. Germline V CDR1 and CDR2: SQVTM, ANQGSEA. DNA for the CDR3: TGCAGCGTCAGGGTCCCGGGTACTGAAGCTTTCTTT. As protein: CSVRVPGTEAFF.